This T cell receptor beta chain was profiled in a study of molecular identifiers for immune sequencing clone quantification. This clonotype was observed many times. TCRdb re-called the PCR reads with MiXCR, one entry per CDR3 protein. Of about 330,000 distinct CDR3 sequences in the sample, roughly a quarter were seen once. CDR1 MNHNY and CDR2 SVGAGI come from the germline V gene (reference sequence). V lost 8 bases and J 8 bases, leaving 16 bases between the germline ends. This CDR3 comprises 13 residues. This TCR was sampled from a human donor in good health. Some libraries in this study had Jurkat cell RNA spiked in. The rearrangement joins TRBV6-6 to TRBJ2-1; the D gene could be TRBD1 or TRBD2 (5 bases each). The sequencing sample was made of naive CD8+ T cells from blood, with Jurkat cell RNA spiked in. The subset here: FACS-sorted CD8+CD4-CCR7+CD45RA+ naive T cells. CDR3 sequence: CASFPLRGDEQFF. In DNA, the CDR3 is TGTGCCAGCTTCCCACTCAGAGGGGATGAGCAGTTCTTC.